The clone carrying this TCR beta chain was observed a handful of times. The antigen is unknown. These data are taken from a study of early T cells in non-severe SARS-CoV-2 infection. Study details: Chains stayed unpaired after sequencing of bulk RNA from unsorted whole blood.

The length of the CDR3 is 15 residues. V trimming: 6 bases; J trimming: 7 bases; junction bases outside the gene matches: 5. Overall study results and limits: Sequences matched to VDJdb favored anti-spike CD8 responses, while private and CD4 specificities were missed.

Individual cDNA molecules received unique molecular identifiers. A single record per CDR3 protein comes from TCRdb applying MiXCR to the 5' RACE reads. In the table there are about 80,000 distinct CDR3 sequences, around 12% of which are singletons. The V and J genes are TRBV12-3 or TRBV12-4 and TRBJ2-1, with TRBD2 matching 14 bases. Sequenced input: whole blood. The source of this sequence is an adult who was a healthcare worker with PCR-confirmed SARS-CoV-2 infection or an uninfected control (not recorded which). In nucleotides, the CDR3 is TGTGCCAGCAGAAGACTAGCGGGAGGGGTTAATGAGCAGTTCTTC. Amino acid sequence: CASRRLAGGVNEQFF.